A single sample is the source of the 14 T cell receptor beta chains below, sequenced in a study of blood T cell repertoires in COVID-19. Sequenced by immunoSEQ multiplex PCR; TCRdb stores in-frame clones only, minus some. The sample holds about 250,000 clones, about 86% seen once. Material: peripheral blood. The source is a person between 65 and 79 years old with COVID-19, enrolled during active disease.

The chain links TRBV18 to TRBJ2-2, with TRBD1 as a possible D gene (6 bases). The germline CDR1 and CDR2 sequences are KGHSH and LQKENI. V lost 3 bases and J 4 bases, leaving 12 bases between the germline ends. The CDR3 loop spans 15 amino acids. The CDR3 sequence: CASSPQLGATGELFF. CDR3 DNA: TGTGCCAGCTCACCTCAATTGGGGGCCACCGGGGAGCTGTTTTTT.

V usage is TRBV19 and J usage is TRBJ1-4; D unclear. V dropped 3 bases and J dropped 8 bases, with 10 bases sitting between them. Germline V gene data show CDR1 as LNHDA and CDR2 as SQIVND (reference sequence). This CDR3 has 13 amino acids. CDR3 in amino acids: CASSMAGLEKLFF. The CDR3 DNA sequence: TGTGCCAGTAGTATGGCGGGATTAGAAAAACTGTTTTTT.

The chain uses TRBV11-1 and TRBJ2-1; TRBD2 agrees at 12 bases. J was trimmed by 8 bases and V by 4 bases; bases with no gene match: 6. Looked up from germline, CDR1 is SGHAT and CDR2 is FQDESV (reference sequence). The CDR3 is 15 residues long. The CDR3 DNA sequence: TGTGCCAGCAGCTCTTCTAGCGGGGGGGCCTATGAGCAGTTCTTC. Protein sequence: CASSSSSGGAYEQFF. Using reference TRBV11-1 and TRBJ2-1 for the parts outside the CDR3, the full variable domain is EAEVAQSPRYKITEKSQAVAFWCDPISGHATLYWYRQILGQGPELLVQFQDESVVDDSQLPKDRFSAERLKGVDSTLKIQPAELGDSAMYLCASSSSSGGAYEQFFGPGTRLTVL.

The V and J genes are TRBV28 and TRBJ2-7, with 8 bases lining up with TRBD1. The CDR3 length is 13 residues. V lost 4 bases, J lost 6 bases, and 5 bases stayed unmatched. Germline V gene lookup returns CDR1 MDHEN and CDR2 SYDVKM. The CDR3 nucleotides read TGTGCCAGCAGTTACACACAGGGGGGCGAGCAGTACTTC. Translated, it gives CASSYTQGGEQYF. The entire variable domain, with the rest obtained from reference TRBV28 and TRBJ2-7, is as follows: DVKVTQSSRYLVKRTGEKVFLECVQDMDHENMFWYRQDPGLGLRLIYFSYDVKMKEKGDIPEGYSVSREKKERFSLILESASTNQTSMYLCASSYTQGGEQYFGPGTRLTVT.

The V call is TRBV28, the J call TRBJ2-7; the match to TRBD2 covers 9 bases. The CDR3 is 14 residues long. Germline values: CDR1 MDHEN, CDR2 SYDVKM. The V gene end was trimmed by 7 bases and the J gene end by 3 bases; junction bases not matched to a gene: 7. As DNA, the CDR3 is TGTGCCAGCACCGCGAGCGGGGGGTTCTACGAGCAGTACTTC. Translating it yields CASTASGGFYEQYF. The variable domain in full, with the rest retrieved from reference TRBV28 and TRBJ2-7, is DVKVTQSSRYLVKRTGEKVFLECVQDMDHENMFWYRQDPGLGLRLIYFSYDVKMKEKGDIPEGYSVSREKKERFSLILESASTNQTSMYLCASTASGGFYEQYFGPGTRLTVT.

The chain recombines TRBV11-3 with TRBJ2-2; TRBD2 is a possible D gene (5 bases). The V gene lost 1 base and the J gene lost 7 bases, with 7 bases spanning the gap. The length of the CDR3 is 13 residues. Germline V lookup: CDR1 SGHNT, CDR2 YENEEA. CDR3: CASSLVRGGELFF. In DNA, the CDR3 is TGTGCCAGCAGCTTAGTTCGGGGCGGGGAGCTGTTTTTT.

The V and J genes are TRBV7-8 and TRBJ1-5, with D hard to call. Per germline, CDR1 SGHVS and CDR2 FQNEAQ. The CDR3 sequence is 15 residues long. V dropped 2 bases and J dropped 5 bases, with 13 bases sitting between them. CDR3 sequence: CASSLFRVRDQPQHF. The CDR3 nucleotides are TGTGCCAGCAGCTTATTCCGGGTCCGGGATCAGCCCCAGCATTTT.

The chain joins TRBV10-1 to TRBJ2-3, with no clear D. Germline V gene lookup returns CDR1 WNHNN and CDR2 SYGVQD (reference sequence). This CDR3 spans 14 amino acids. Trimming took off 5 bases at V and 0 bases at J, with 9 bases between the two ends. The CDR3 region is CASSSYSSTDTQYF. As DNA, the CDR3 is TGCGCCAGCAGTTCGTACAGCAGCACAGATACGCAGTATTTT.

The CDR3 nucleotides read TGTGCCAGTAGTCCAAGGTGGGCTCTTAGCGGGGTGGGCGTCAATGAGCAGTTCTTC. Its translation is CASSPRWALSGVGVNEQFF. The chain combines TRBV19 with TRBJ2-1; 8 bases are a match to TRBD2. The length of the CDR3 is 19 residues. V lost 5 bases, J lost 6 bases, and 21 bases stayed unmatched. The germline V gene encodes CDR1 LNHDA and CDR2 SQIVND (reference sequence).

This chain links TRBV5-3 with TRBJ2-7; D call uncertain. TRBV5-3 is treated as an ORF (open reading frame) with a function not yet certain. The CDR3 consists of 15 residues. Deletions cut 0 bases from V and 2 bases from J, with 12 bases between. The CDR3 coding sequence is TGTGCCAGAAGCTTGGTGTCCGGGTTCCCCTACGAGCAGTACTTC. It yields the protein CARSLVSGFPYEQYF.

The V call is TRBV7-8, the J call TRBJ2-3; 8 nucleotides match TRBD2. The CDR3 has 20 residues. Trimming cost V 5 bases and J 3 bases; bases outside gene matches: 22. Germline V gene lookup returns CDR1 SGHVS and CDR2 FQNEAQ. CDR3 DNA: TGTGCCAGCAGCGGCCTCGGGGCCGGGCTAATAGCGGGGACAACAGATACGCAGTATTTT. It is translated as CASSGLGAGLIAGTTDTQYF. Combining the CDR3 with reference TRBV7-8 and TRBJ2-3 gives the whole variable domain GAGVSQSPRYKVAKRGQDVALRCDPISGHVSLFWYQQALGQGPEFLTYFQNEAQLDKSGLPSDRFFAERPEGSVSTLKIQRTQQEDSAVYLCASSGLGAGLIAGTTDTQYFGPGTRLTVL.

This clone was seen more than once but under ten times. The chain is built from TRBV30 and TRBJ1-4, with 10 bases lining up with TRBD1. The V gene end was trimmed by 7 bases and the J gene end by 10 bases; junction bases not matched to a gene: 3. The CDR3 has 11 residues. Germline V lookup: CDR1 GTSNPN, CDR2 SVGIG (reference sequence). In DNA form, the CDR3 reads TGTGCCTCCGGACAGGGGGGAAAACTGTTTTTT. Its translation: CASGQGGKLFF.

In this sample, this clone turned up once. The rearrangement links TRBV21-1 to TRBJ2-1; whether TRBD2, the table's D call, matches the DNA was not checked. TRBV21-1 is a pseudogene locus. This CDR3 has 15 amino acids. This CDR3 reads CASSQGDGNDNEQFF. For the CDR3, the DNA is TGTGCCAGCAGCCAAGGAGACGGGAACGACAATGAGCAGTTCTTC.

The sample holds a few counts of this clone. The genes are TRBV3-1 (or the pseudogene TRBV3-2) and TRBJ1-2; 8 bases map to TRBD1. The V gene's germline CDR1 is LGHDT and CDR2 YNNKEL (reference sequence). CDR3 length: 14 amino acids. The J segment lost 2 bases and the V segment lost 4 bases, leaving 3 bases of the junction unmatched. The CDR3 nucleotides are TGTGCCAGCAGCCTCAGACAGGGGAACTATGGCTACACCTTC. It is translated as CASSLRQGNYGYTF.